Sequencing of this T cell receptor (beta chain) was carried out in a study of blood T cell repertoires in COVID-19. For the study at large: Sources were T cells, B-cell-depleted T cells, or PBMCs; the material itself was cDNA or gDNA.

The germline V and J ends were trimmed by 3 bases and 8 bases, with 19 bases remaining between them. This CDR3 is 15 amino acids long. Per the germline V gene, CDR1 is MDHEN and CDR2 is SYDVKM. This clone has more than one count but fewer than ten. Authors' analysis steps: Researchers report that nucleated cell counts were estimated from reference gene primer amplification. Libraries were prepared by immunoSEQ multiplex PCR; TCRdb keeps only in-frame clonotypes and omits some of them. V and J calls and clone size come straight from that table; D and trimming were deduced from the DNA. The profile covers about 490,000 clones, with 80% to 90% appearing a single time and about 3% taken by the ten largest.

This TCR was sampled from a human donor in a cohort sampled during active COVID-19. The sequenced sample was peripheral blood. The chain links TRBV28 to TRBJ1-2, with D maybe TRBD1 (5 bases). CDR3 DNA sequence: TGTGCCAGCAGTTTCATCCCTCAGGGCCTTGGGGGCTACACCTTC. Translated: CASSFIPQGLGGYTF.